This T cell receptor (beta chain) derives from a study of CD8+CD57+ T cells in acquired aplastic anemia. Study at large: Sorting CD4+ and CD8+ cells gave DNA averaging about 3.1 ug.

Trimming pared 4 bases from V and 7 bases from J, leaving 11 bases between. The CDR3 is 13 amino acids. The germline CDR1 and CDR2 sequences are DFQATT and SNEGSKA (reference sequence). In patients chosen for sequencing, flow cytometry had shown CD8+CD57+ cell expansion. Among the patients, none had received any therapy at the time of blood sampling. Profiles of TCR beta VDJ and CDR3 were generated from a genomic DNA template. TCRdb redid the calling of the reads with MiXCR, one entry per CDR3 protein. The data hold fewer than 200,000 distinct CDR3 sequences, with around half observed a single time. Sequencing was carried out using sorted CD4+, CD8+, or CD8+CD57+ T cells (not recorded which) from PBMCs. J is TRBJ1-6 and V is TRBV20-1; a weak D match, TRBD1 (6 bases). The sequence came from a human donor with aplastic anemia. As DNA, the CDR3 is TGCAGTGCTACAGGGGTCGTCAATTCACCCCTCCACTTT. Protein product: CSATGVVNSPLHF.